Listed below are T cell receptor beta chains from one sample, sequenced in a study of blood T cell repertoires in COVID-19. Profiled with immunoSEQ multiplex PCR; TCRdb holds only in-frame clones, not every one. The repertoire holds fewer than 120,000 clones, approximately 68% seen once, with under 10% in the top ten. Input material: peripheral blood. These receptors all stem from an older woman with acute or convalescent COVID-19. The CDR3 runs from the conserved cysteine through the conserved F or W. The D gene is left open where the match is weak. Not every row has a clone size; where given, it reads once, few, many or a size class.

>NA|TRBV27|NA|15|TRBJ1-2
TGTGCCAGCAGTTTAAGGCAGACAGCTAACTATGGCTACACCTTC
CASSLRQTANYGYTF
>NA|TRBV9|TRBD2|17|TRBJ2-3
TGTGCCAGCAGCGTACAGGGAGGGGACTTACTCACAGATACGCAGTATTTT
CASSVQGGDLLTDTQYF
>NA|TRBV28|NA|14|TRBJ2-7
TGTGCCAGCAGTCCACTCAGGGATCCCTACGAGCAGTACTTC
CASSPLRDPYEQYF
>NA|TRBV5-5|TRBD2|18|TRBJ2-5
TGTGCCAGCAGCTTGAGGACTAGCGGGGGGGCCGATCAAGAGACCCAGTACTTC
CASSLRTSGGADQETQYF
>NA|TRBV7-2|TRBD1|15|TRBJ1-2
TGTGCCAGCAGCTCGGGACAGGGGGGGTTCTATGGCTACACCTTC
CASSSGQGGFYGYTF
>NA|TRBV5-1|TRBD1|15|TRBJ2-7
TGCGCCAGCAGCTCCATGACAGGGTCCATCTACGAGCAGTACTTC
CASSSMTGSIYEQYF
>NA|TRBV5-6|NA|15|TRBJ2-2
TGTGCCAGCAGCTTGTTAGCTGGGAGCACCGGGGAGCTGTTTTTT
CASSLLAGSTGELFF
>NA|TRBV4-2|NA|17|TRBJ2-2
TGTGCCAGCAGCCAAGAGGGCGGGGGCTATAGGACCGGGGAGCTGTTTTTT
CASSQEGGGYRTGELFF
>NA|TRBV6-2/TRBV6-3|NA|13|TRBJ1-5
TGTGCCAGCAGTTACCGGGGAAATCAGCCCCAGCATTTT
CASSYRGNQPQHF
>NA|TRBV7-2|NA|15|TRBJ1-1
TGTGCCAGCAGCTTATATGGGACACCGAACACTGAAGCTTTCTTT
CASSLYGTPNTEAFF
>few|TRBV7-2|TRBD1|15|TRBJ2-7
TGTGCCAGCAGGCCCCCGGGACAGGGGGCGGGGGAGCAGTACTTC
CASRPPGQGAGEQYF
>many|TRBV19|NA|13|TRBJ1-5
TGTGCCAGTAGTTTAGGGGAGGATCAGCCCCAGCATTTT
CASSLGEDQPQHF
>NA|TRBV6-5|NA|15|TRBJ1-4
TGTGCCAGCAGTTTCGTGAGCCAGCGGGATGAAAAACTGTTTTTT
CASSFVSQRDEKLFF
>once|TRBV5-1|TRBD2|14|TRBJ2-5
TGCGCCAGCAGCCGGGGAGGGGTCGGAGAGACCCAGTACTTC
CASSRGGVGETQYF
>NA|TRBV6-5|NA|15|TRBJ1-2
TGTGCCAGCAGTTACGGTTCGGCAGGCTCCTATGGCTACACCTTC
CASSYGSAGSYGYTF
>NA|TRBV19|NA|13|TRBJ1-5
TGTGCCAGTAGTACGGAGATCAATCAGCCCCAGCATTTT
CASSTEINQPQHF
>NA|TRBV5-1|TRBD2|16|TRBJ2-5
TGCGCCAGCAGCTTGGCCAGAGCGGGGGGTCAAGAGACCCAGTACTTC
CASSLARAGGQETQYF
>few|TRBV5-6|NA|15|TRBJ2-6
TGTGCCAGCAGCTTGGTGAGCTCTGGGGCCAACGTCCTGACTTTC
CASSLVSSGANVLTF
>few|TRBV14|TRBD1|14|TRBJ2-7
TGTGCCAGCAGCATTCGACAGGGGCCGTACGAGCAGTACTTC
CASSIRQGPYEQYF
>NA|TRBV19|TRBD2|16|TRBJ2-1
TGTGCCAGTAGGCCTGGAGCGGGGGCCTCCTACAATGAGCAGTTCTTC
CASRPGAGASYNEQFF
>NA|TRBV5-1|TRBD1|14|TRBJ2-1
TGCGCCAGCAGCGCCGGGACAGGGGGCACTGAGCAGTTCTTC
CASSAGTGGTEQFF
>NA|TRBV7-8|TRBD1|15|TRBJ1-5
TGTGCCAGCAGCTCGGGACAGGGTACAAGTCAGCCCCAGCATTTT
CASSSGQGTSQPQHF
>NA|TRBV12-2|NA|18|TRBJ1-2
TGTGCAAGTCGCTTAGATAGGCCGGGACTCCGGCTTAACTATGGCTACACCTTC
CASRLDRPGLRLNYGYTF
>NA|TRBV9|NA|16|TRBJ1-3
TGTGCCAGCAGCTCCCGACAGAGTTTCTCTGGAAACACCATATATTTT
CASSSRQSFSGNTIYF
>NA|TRBV5-1|NA|14|TRBJ2-1
TGCGCCAGCTCAGTCGCTGACTCCTACAATGAGCAGTTCTTC
CASSVADSYNEQFF
>NA|TRBV5-5|NA|14|TRBJ1-1
TGTGCCAGCAGCCGAGGGAGTGGGAACACTGAAGCTTTCTTT
CASSRGSGNTEAFF